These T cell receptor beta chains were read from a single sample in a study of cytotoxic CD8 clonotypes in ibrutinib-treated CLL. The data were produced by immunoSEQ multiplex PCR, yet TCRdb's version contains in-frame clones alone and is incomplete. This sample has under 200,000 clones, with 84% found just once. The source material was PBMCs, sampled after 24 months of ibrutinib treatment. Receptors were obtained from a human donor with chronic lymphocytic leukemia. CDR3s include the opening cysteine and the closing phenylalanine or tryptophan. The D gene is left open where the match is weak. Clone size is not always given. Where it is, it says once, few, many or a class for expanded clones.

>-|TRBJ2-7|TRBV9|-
CASSVGGSAYEQYF
TGTGCCAGCAGCGTCGGGGGTTCGGCCTACGAGCAGTACTTC
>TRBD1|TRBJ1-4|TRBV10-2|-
CASRGGQGGEKLFF
TGCGCCAGCAGAGGGGGACAGGGTGGGGAAAAACTGTTTTTT
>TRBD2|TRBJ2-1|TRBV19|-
CASSIGGSVNDNEQFF
TGTGCCAGTAGTATCGGGGGGTCCGTGAACGACAATGAGCAGTTCTTC
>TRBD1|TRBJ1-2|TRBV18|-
CASSLGQEKYGYTF
TGTGCCAGCTCACTCGGACAGGAGAAATATGGCTACACCTTC
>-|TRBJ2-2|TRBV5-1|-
CASSARTGTGELFF
TGCGCCAGCAGCGCAAGGACTGGCACCGGGGAGCTGTTTTTT
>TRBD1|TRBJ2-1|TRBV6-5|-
CASSLTGTGVYNEQFF
TGTGCCAGCAGTTTAACCGGGACAGGGGTCTACAATGAGCAGTTCTTC
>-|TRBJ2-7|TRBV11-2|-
CASILRRGPSYEQYF
TGTGCCAGCATTTTAAGACGGGGTCCGTCCTACGAGCAGTACTTC
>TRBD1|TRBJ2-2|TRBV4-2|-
CASSDGTGKTGELFF
TGTGCCAGCAGCGACGGGACAGGGAAGACCGGGGAGCTGTTTTTT
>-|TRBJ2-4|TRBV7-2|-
CASSLADRWDIRYF
TGTGCCAGCAGCTTAGCTGACAGGTGGGACATTCGGTACTTC
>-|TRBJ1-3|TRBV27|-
CASSFAGSGNTIYF
TGTGCCAGCAGTTTTGCGGGCTCTGGAAACACCATATATTTT
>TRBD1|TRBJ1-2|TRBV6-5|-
CASSYLDRVYGYTF
TGTGCCAGCAGTTACCTGGACAGGGTATATGGCTACACCTTC
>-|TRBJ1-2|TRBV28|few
CASRTVTYGYTF
TGTGCCAGCAGGACGGTTACCTATGGCTACACCTTC
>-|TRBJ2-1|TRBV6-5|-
CASSQGSSYNEQFF
TGTGCCAGCAGCCAGGGGAGCTCCTACAATGAGCAGTTCTTC
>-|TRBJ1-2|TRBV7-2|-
CASSLGRALRDYGYTF
TGTGCCAGCAGCTTGGGGCGGGCCTTGAGGGACTATGGCTACACCTTC
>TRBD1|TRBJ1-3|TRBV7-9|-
CASNPGQPFSGNTIYF
TGTGCCAGCAACCCGGGACAGCCCTTCTCTGGAAACACCATATATTTT
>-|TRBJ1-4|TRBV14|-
CASSLAGGTTNEKLFF
TGTGCCAGCAGCCTAGCCGGCGGGACAACTAATGAAAAACTGTTTTTT
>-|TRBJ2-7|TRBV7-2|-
CASSPEVSVSYEQYF
TGTGCCAGCAGCCCCGAGGTATCGGTGTCCTACGAGCAGTACTTC
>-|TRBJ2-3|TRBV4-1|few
CASSQDGAGGDTQYF
TGCGCCAGCAGCCAAGATGGGGCTGGGGGAGATACGCAGTATTTT
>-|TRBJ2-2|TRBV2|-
CASSTGWGTNTGELFF
TGTGCCAGCAGTACAGGTTGGGGGACGAACACCGGGGAGCTGTTTTTT
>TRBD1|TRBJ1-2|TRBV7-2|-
CASSPQSGGYGYTF
TGTGCCAGCAGCCCGCAGTCAGGGGGATACGGCTACACCTTC
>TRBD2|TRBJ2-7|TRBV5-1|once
CASSPGLAGAEHEQYF
TGCGCCAGCAGCCCGGGACTAGCGGGAGCTGAACACGAGCAGTACTTC
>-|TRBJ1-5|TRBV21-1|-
CASSKVPLIGNQPQHF
TGTGCCAGCAGCAAGGTCCCTCTAATTGGCAATCAGCCCCAGCATTTT
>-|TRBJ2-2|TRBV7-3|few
CASSRQMNTGELFF
TGTGCCAGCAGCCGACAGATGAACACCGGGGAGCTGTTTTTT
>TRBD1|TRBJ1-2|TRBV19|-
CASSQGAGGYTF
TGTGCCAGTAGTCAGGGGGCTGGGGGCTACACCTTC
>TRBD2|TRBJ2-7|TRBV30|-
CACLRGGGEYF
TGTGCCTGCCTGAGGGGCGGGGGAGAGTACTTC
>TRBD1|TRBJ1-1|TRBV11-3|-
CASSLDGTGNTEAFF
TGTGCCAGCAGCTTAGATGGGACAGGGAACACTGAAGCTTTCTTT
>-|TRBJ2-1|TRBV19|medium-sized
CASALGVNEQFF
TGTGCCAGTGCCTTGGGGGTCAATGAGCAGTTCTTC
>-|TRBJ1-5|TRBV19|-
CASRGRNQPQHF
TGTGCCAGTAGAGGCAGAAATCAGCCCCAGCATTTT
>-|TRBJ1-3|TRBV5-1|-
CASSLRDSSGNTIYF
TGCGCCAGCAGCCTCCGGGACTCTTCTGGAAACACCATATATTTT
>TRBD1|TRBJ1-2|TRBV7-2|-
CASSKGDRVDYGYTF
TGTGCCAGCAGCAAGGGGGACAGGGTGGACTATGGCTACACCTTC
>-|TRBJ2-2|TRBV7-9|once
CASTKGGRPNTGELFF
TGTGCCAGCACCAAAGGAGGACGTCCGAACACCGGGGAGCTGTTTTTT
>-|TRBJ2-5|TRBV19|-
CASSIGATRETQYF
TGTGCCAGTAGTATAGGAGCGACCAGGGAGACCCAGTACTTC
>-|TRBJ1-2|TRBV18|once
CASSNGQTYGYTF
TGTGCCAGCTCAAACGGACAGACCTATGGCTACACCTTC
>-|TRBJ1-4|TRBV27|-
CASSSDTGNEKLFF
TGTGCCAGCAGTTCGGACACGGGTAATGAAAAACTGTTTTTT
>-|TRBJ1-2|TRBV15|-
CATSRADYGYTF
TGTGCCACCAGCAGGGCAGACTATGGCTACACCTTC
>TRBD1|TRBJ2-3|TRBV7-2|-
CASSQTGKEGADTQYF
TGTGCCAGCAGCCAGACAGGGAAGGAAGGTGCAGATACGCAGTATTTT
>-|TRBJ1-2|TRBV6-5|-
CASSSRGYTF
TGTGCCAGCAGTTCCCGGGGCTACACCTTC
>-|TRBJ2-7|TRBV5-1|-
CASVRSDEQYF
TGCGCCAGCGTACGGTCTGACGAGCAGTACTTC
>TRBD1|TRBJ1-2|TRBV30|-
CAWSVGGTGGRGYTF
TGTGCCTGGAGTGTAGGCGGGACAGGGGGCCGGGGCTACACCTTC
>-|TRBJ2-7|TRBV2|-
CASSPGREGGLTYEQYF
TGTGCCAGCAGTCCAGGGAGAGAGGGGGGCCTAACCTACGAGCAGTACTTC